This TCR beta chain was profiled in a study of molecular identifiers for immune sequencing clone quantification. Preparation methods for the bulk TCR libraries were those previously described, with listed TCR primers. TCRdb independently ran MiXCR on the PCR reads; one entry per CDR3 protein. The table includes some 680,000 distinct CDR3 sequences, roughly 23% detected once. This CDR3 is 14 amino acids long. CDR1 LGHDT and CDR2 YNNKEL come from the germline V gene (reference sequence). Preparation of naive CD8 libraries involved roughly 19,000 to 1,000,000 sorted cells and 10%, 30% or 50% RNA. Naive CD8 T cells, phenotype CD8+CD4-CCR7+CD45RA+, were sorted. This clonotype was detected only once. A far bigger clonotype differs at one base, so this is likely a read error.

The rearrangement links TRBV3-1 to TRBJ2-7, with 10 bases identical to TRBD2. The clonotype originates from a human donor in good health. Some libraries in this study had Jurkat cell RNA spiked in. The sequencing sample was made of naive CD8+ T cells from blood, with Jurkat cell RNA spiked in. Subset denoted: FACS-sorted CD8+CD4-CCR7+CD45RA+ naive T cells. CDR3 region: CASSSSGRAYEQNF. CDR3 DNA: TGTGCCAGCAGCTCCAGCGGGAGGGCCTACGAGCAGAACTTC.